Each of the 27 T cell receptor beta chains below was sequenced from the same sample in a study of shared clonotypes between healthy human individuals. The method was immunoSEQ multiplex PCR; TCRdb's version includes in-frame clones alone and lacks a portion of them. The table lists about 1.5 million clones, around 98% of them singletons. Sequenced input: naive CD4+ T cells sorted from blood. Subset defined: CD45RA+ positively selected. The receptors shown here come from a young man in good health.

The CDR3 protein is CASGGPATNEKLFF. In DNA, the CDR3 is TGTGCCAGCGGGGGGCCTGCAACTAATGAAAAACTGTTTTTT. The chain uses TRBV9 and TRBJ1-4, with a weak D call TRBD1 (6 bases). Trimming took off 7 bases at V and 0 bases at J, with 10 bases between the two ends. This CDR3 spans 14 amino acids. CDR1 SGDLS and CDR2 YYNGEE come from the germline V gene.

The rearrangement links TRBV7-6 to TRBJ2-3, with 10 positions matching TRBD2. Germline V gene lookup returns CDR1 SGHVS and CDR2 FNYEAQ. The length of the CDR3 is 18 residues. Germline trimming cut 3 bases from V and 3 bases from J; bases unmatched to any gene: 12. The CDR3 region has the DNA TGTGCCAGCAGCTTTAGTGGGGGTAGCGGGAGGTTGACAGATACGCAGTATTTT. Its translation is CASSFSGGSGRLTDTQYF.

The chain has TRBV11-3 and TRBJ2-7, with 11 bases fitting TRBD2. The ends lost 1 base at V and 5 bases at J; junction bases unmatched: 4. The CDR3 consists of 15 residues. Germline V gene data show CDR1 as SGHNT and CDR2 as YENEEA. The CDR3 sequence is CASSLGASGRHEQYF. The CDR3 DNA follows: TGTGCCAGCAGCTTAGGGGCTAGCGGGAGGCACGAGCAGTACTTC. The full variable domain, with the rest looked up from reference TRBV11-3 and TRBJ2-7, is EAGVVQSPRYKIIEKKQPVAFWCNPISGHNTLYWYLQNLGQGPELLIRYENEEAVDDSQLPKDRFSAERLKGVDSTLKIQPAELGDSAVYLCASSLGASGRHEQYFGPGTRLTVT.

The rearrangement joins TRBV5-8 to TRBJ2-7; possible D gene TRBD1, 5 bases. This CDR3 is built from 15 residues. Trimming stripped 2 bases from V and 2 bases from J, with 14 bases between. Germline-derived CDR1 and CDR2 are SGHTS and YDEGEE. The CDR3 DNA sequence: TGTGCCAGCAGCTTCACTAAATCGGACACCTACGAGCAGTACTTC. Translating gives CASSFTKSDTYEQYF.

The V and J genes are TRBV6-5 and TRBJ2-2, with D possibly being TRBD2 (6 bases). V lost 2 bases and J 4 bases, leaving 11 bases between the germline ends. The V gene's germline CDR1 is MNHEY and CDR2 SVGAGI. The CDR3 totals 15 residues. In DNA, the CDR3 is TGTGCCAGCAGTTACATCGGGGGAGTCACCGGGGAGCTGTTTTTT. As protein: CASSYIGGVTGELFF.

Written as DNA, the CDR3 is TGCAGCGTTGAGCTAGCGAAGGGGCTTCAAGAGACCCAGTACTTC. It translates to CSVELAKGLQETQYF. V is TRBV29-1 and J is TRBJ2-5; TRBD2 might be the D (6 bases). The CDR3 has 15 amino acids. Germline loops: CDR1 SQVTM, CDR2 ANQGSEA. V was shortened by 3 bases and J by 2 bases, with 16 bases between the two germline ends.

Note on this clone: Additional DNA sequences in this sample encode the identical CDR3. This chain links TRBV18 with TRBJ2-7, with D unclear. Trimming shortened V by 0 bases and J by 3 bases, and 6 bases separated the two germline ends. Germline V CDR1 and CDR2: KGHSH, LQKENI. CDR3 length equals 13 residues. CDR3 amino acids: CASSPPSNYEQYF. CDR3 nucleotide sequence: TGTGCCAGCTCACCACCGTCCAACTACGAGCAGTACTTC.

V is TRBV6-5 and J is TRBJ1-1; TRBD1 matches at 12 bases. Germline-derived CDR1 and CDR2 are MNHEY and SVGAGI. This CDR3 spans 14 amino acids. With V trimmed by 6 bases and J by 3 bases, 2 bases remained unmatched. The CDR3 DNA is TGTGCCAGCAGGGGGACAGGGGGCTACACTGAAGCTTTCTTT. Translated: CASRGTGGYTEAFF.

The rearrangement links TRBV11-2 to TRBJ2-5, with D tentatively TRBD2 (5 bases). This CDR3 has 13 residues. V was cut by 5 bases and J by 2 bases, with 9 bases left in between. Germline lookup yields CDR1 SGHAT and CDR2 FQNNGV. Written as DNA, the CDR3 is TGTGCCAGCAGCCTAAGACTACAAGAGACCCAGTACTTC. It yields the protein CASSLRLQETQYF.

V is TRBV27 and J is TRBJ1-2, with 9 bases fitting TRBD1. Germline CDR1 is MNHEY and CDR2 is SMNVEV (reference sequence). CDR3 length: 13 residues. V dropped 6 bases and J dropped 6; count of bases not matched to a gene: 5. Here the CDR3 reads CASRNRGRDGYTF. In nucleotides, the CDR3 is TGTGCCAGCAGAAACAGGGGGCGCGATGGCTACACCTTC.

The J gene is TRBJ2-6, the V gene TRBV6-5, with D tentatively TRBD1 or TRBD2 (5 bases each). Germline V gene data show CDR1 as MNHEY and CDR2 as SVGAGI. Trimming pared 2 bases from V and 2 bases from J, leaving 10 bases between. The CDR3 contains 16 residues. The CDR3, as DNA: TGTGCCAGCAGTTACGGGACCTCCACTGGGGCCAACGTCCTGACTTTC. Encoded protein: CASSYGTSTGANVLTF.

The chain carries TRBV9 and TRBJ2-7; D perhaps matches TRBD2 (6 bases). CDR1 is SGDLS and CDR2 is YYNGEE in the germline V gene. V lost 4 bases, J lost 3 bases, and 23 bases lay in between. This CDR3 has 17 amino acids. The CDR3 here is CASSIRMAGQFHYEQYF. The CDR3, as DNA: TGTGCCAGCAGCATTCGGATGGCGGGGCAGTTCCACTACGAGCAGTACTTC.

With respect to this clone: Other nucleotide sequences from this sample produce the same CDR3. V gene TRBV27 combines with J gene TRBJ1-1; D not certain. Trimming pared 3 bases from V and 0 bases from J, leaving 5 bases between. This CDR3 has 13 residues. Per germline, CDR1 MNHEY and CDR2 SMNVEV (reference sequence). The DNA for the CDR3 is TGTGCCAGCAGTTTCGGCATGAACACTGAAGCTTTCTTT. Translating gives CASSFGMNTEAFF.

The V call is TRBV5-4, the J call TRBJ2-3, with TRBD1 identical over 9 bases. The ends lost 4 bases at V and 1 base at J; junction bases unmatched: 7. Germline-derived CDR1 and CDR2 are SGHNT and YYREEE (reference sequence). The length of the CDR3 is 16 residues. The CDR3 sequence: CASSRGQGRGTDTQYF. CDR3 in DNA: TGTGCCAGCAGCCGCGGACAGGGGCGGGGCACAGATACGCAGTATTTT.

V gene TRBV4-1 combines with J gene TRBJ2-3; TRBD2 aligns across 8 bases. Per germline, CDR1 MGHRA and CDR2 YSYEKL. Trimming removed 3 bases from V and 4 bases from J; junction bases left unmatched: 9. This CDR3 has 16 amino acids. The CDR3 sequence: CASSQTGLVSSDTQYF. CDR3 DNA sequence: TGCGCCAGCAGCCAGACGGGACTAGTTTCTTCAGATACGCAGTATTTT.

The table lists this clone with a few counts. The chain employs TRBV5-5 and TRBJ2-2; no clear D gene. The CDR3 length is 15 residues. The V end was cut by 1 base, the J end by 6 bases, with 13 bases between. Germline V gene sequence: CDR1 SGHKS, CDR2 YYEKEE (reference sequence). The CDR3 region has the DNA TGTGCCAGCAGCTTGTTGGGCAGGTTGCCCGGGGAGCTGTTTTTT. Translating it yields CASSLLGRLPGELFF. Variable domain in full (rest from reference TRBV5-5 and TRBJ2-2): DAGVTQSPTHLIKTRGQQVTLRCSPISGHKSVSWYQQVLGQGPQFIFQYYEKEERGRGNFPDRFSARQFPNYSSELNVNALLLGDSALYLCASSLLGRLPGELFFGEGSRLTVL.

The chain uses TRBV30 and TRBJ1-4; possibly TRBD1 for D (5 bases). CDR3 length: 14 residues. Trimming stripped 4 bases from V and 4 bases from J, with 13 bases between. CDR1 and CDR2 from the germline V gene are GTSNPN and SVGIG (reference sequence). The CDR3 protein is CAWTLLGVNEKLFF. The CDR3 nucleotides are TGTGCCTGGACCCTTCTGGGGGTTAATGAAAAACTGTTTTTT.

The rearrangement uses TRBV5-1 and TRBJ2-3; D not resolved. V was trimmed by 5 bases and J by 6 bases, leaving 10 bases between them. Germline V lookup: CDR1 SGHRS, CDR2 YFSETQ. The CDR3 sequence is 12 residues long. For the CDR3, the DNA is TGCGCCAGCAGTATGGCTCAGGATACGCAGTATTTT. It specifies CASSMAQDTQYF.

The chain carries TRBV7-9 and TRBJ2-3, with D perhaps TRBD2 (6 bases). CDR1 is SEHNR and CDR2 is FQNEAQ in the germline V gene (reference sequence). Between the trimmed V and J ends, which lost 5 bases and 1 base, there was a span of 13 bases. CDR3 length: 15 amino acids. The CDR3 sequence is CASSKEGRGTDTQYF. The CDR3 DNA follows: TGTGCCAGCAGCAAGGAGGGCCGGGGCACAGATACGCAGTATTTT.

This clone was recorded only once. The chain links TRBV7-3 to TRBJ2-2; 7 bases match TRBD2. CDR3 length: 17 amino acids. V lost 0 bases, J lost 6 bases, and 10 bases stayed unmatched. Looked up from germline, CDR1 is SGHTA and CDR2 is FQGTGA. CDR3 bases: TGTGCCAGCAGCTTAACTTCGGGCGCGGGAGCCCCCGGGGAGCTGTTTTTT. Its translation is CASSLTSGAGAPGELFF.

The chain is built from TRBV28 and TRBJ1-5; a possible D gene is TRBD1 (6 bases). The CDR3 has 12 residues. Trimming took 8 bases from V and 9 from J, leaving 14 bases between them. The germline gives CDR1 MDHEN, CDR2 SYDVKM. The CDR3 is CASGTGSRPQHF. CDR3 coding DNA: TGTGCCAGCGGCACAGGGTCGAGGCCCCAGCATTTT.

The chain joins TRBV28 to TRBJ1-2, with 8 nucleotides matching TRBD1. Germline V CDR1 and CDR2: MDHEN, SYDVKM. This CDR3 is built from 17 residues. After removal of 5 bases from V and 8 bases from J, the junction contained 19 bases not matched to a gene. The CDR3 nucleotides read TGTGCCAGCAGTATAGACAGGGGAAAAGGATCGAATAGGGGCTACACCTTC. Its protein product is CASSIDRGKGSNRGYTF.

On this clone itself: Different DNA sequences within this sample yield the same CDR3. The chain has TRBV18 and TRBJ1-5; D call uncertain. This CDR3 spans 13 amino acids. Germline CDR1 is KGHSH and CDR2 is LQKENI. V lost 2 bases to trimming and J lost 4 bases, with 6 bases between them. CDR3 residues: CASSPGENQPQHF. In DNA form, the CDR3 reads TGTGCCAGCTCACCAGGTGAAAATCAGCCCCAGCATTTT.

The J gene is TRBJ2-5, the V gene TRBV4-1; 10 nucleotides match TRBD2. Looked up from germline, CDR1 is MGHRA and CDR2 is YSYEKL. The junction had 8 bases not matched to a gene; V was cut back by 3 bases and J by 4 bases. The CDR3 is 16 amino acids. DNA of the CDR3: TGCGCCAGCAGCCATCTCCTAGCGGGAGTCTCAGAGACCCAGTACTTC. It translates to CASSHLLAGVSETQYF.

This chain links TRBV15 with TRBJ1-2; D remains ambiguous. This CDR3 has 13 amino acids. Germline V gives CDR1 LNHNV, CDR2 YYDKDF (reference sequence). V gave up 0 bases and J gave up 8 bases, with 10 bases separating them. CDR3: CATSRELQAGYTF. In DNA form, the CDR3 reads TGTGCCACCAGCAGAGAACTCCAGGCGGGCTACACCTTC.

V usage is TRBV7-9 and J usage is TRBJ1-2, with no clear D. This CDR3 has 14 amino acids. V was clipped by 2 bases and J by 1 base, with 8 bases between them. Germline values: CDR1 SEHNR, CDR2 FQNEAQ (reference sequence). In DNA, the CDR3 is TGTGCCAGCAGCTTAATGTGGGGTAACTATGGCTACACCTTC. Its protein is CASSLMWGNYGYTF.

This chain connects TRBV7-2 to TRBJ1-2; 8 bases align to TRBD1. Germline assignment: CDR1 SGHTA and CDR2 FQGNSA. The CDR3 spans 14 residues. The junction had 9 bases not matched to a gene; V was cut back by 5 bases and J by 7 bases. The CDR3 nucleotides read TGTGCCAGCAGCGCAAGGACAGGGTCAACTGGCTACACCTTC. Amino acid sequence: CASSARTGSTGYTF.